One and the same sample provided the 32 T cell receptor beta chains below, sequenced in a study of T cells in Graves' hyperthyroidism and ophthalmopathy. Amplified regions were TCR beta CDR3 sequences from RNA transcripts. HTBI primers drove first-round RT-PCR of the TCR CDR3. Using its own MiXCR run on the multiplex PCR reads, TCRdb lists one record per CDR3 protein. The sample has some 490,000 distinct CDR3 sequences, roughly a sixth seen once; the top ten hold around 28%. Sequenced material: blood. All receptors come from a woman in her thirties with Graves' ophthalmopathy.

Ten or more counts support this clonotype. The chain is built from TRBV6-2 or TRBV6-3 and TRBJ2-7, with D tentatively TRBD1 (6 bases). This CDR3 has 14 residues. Per germline, CDR1 MNHEY and CDR2 SVGEGT. The V gene lost 7 bases and the J gene lost 3 bases, with 16 bases spanning the gap. Here the CDR3 reads CASTSTGSRYEQYF. CDR3 bases: TGTGCCAGCACCTCAACAGGGAGTCGCTACGAGCAGTACTTC.

The chain has TRBV9 and TRBJ1-5, with D possibly matching TRBD1 (5 bases). CDR1 is SGDLS and CDR2 is YYNGEE in the germline V gene. This CDR3 comprises 14 residues. The V and J ends lost 3 bases and 7 bases respectively, with 14 bases between them. CDR3: CASSGTGINQPQHF. Here the CDR3 DNA reads TGTGCCAGCAGCGGCACAGGCATCAACCAGCCCCAGCATTTT.

The gene calls are TRBV25-1 and TRBJ2-5; D remains unclear. Trimming pared 1 base from V and 2 bases from J, leaving 8 bases between. CDR3 length: 14 amino acids. Germline V CDR1 and CDR2: MGHDK, SYGVNS. CDR3 coding DNA: TGTGCCAGCAGTGAATTTGGGATTCAAGAGACCCAGTACTTC. Amino acids: CASSEFGIQETQYF. The variable domain in full, with the rest retrieved from reference TRBV25-1 and TRBJ2-5, is EADIYQTPRYLVIGTGKKITLECSQTMGHDKMYWYQQDPGMELHLIHYSYGVNSTEKGDLSSESTVSRIRTEHFPLTLESARPSHTSQYLCASSEFGIQETQYFGPGTRLLVL.

This clonotype showed up many times. The rearrangement links TRBV11-1 to TRBJ2-3; D uncertain. The V gene lost 2 bases and the J gene lost 4 bases, with 13 bases spanning the gap. CDR3 length: 15 amino acids. Germline values: CDR1 SGHAT, CDR2 FQDESV (reference sequence). The CDR3 DNA sequence: TGTGCCAGCAGCTTATCGAACCCCAGACCAGATACGCAGTATTTT. Translating it yields CASSLSNPRPDTQYF. Complete variable domain (other parts from reference TRBV11-1 and TRBJ2-3): EAEVAQSPRYKITEKSQAVAFWCDPISGHATLYWYRQILGQGPELLVQFQDESVVDDSQLPKDRFSAERLKGVDSTLKIQPAELGDSAMYLCASSLSNPRPDTQYFGPGTRLTVL.

This clonotype was seen repeatedly, ten times or more. The chain employs TRBV4-3 and TRBJ2-7; D gene unclear. Germline CDR1 is LGHNA and CDR2 is YSLEER. The CDR3 loop spans 15 amino acids. The V gene lost 0 bases and the J gene lost 3 bases, with 12 bases spanning the gap. CDR3 DNA: TGCGCCAGCAGCCAAGACCTCCCGACCAGCTACGAGCAGTACTTC. Encoded protein: CASSQDLPTSYEQYF.

Many counts were recorded for this clonotype. The chain employs TRBV6-1 and TRBJ2-3; D is uncertain. Germline CDR1 MNHNS, CDR2 SASEGT. The CDR3 is 14 residues long. Trimming pared 5 bases from V and 2 bases from J, leaving 11 bases between. The CDR3 sequence is CASSPTIFTDTQYF. The CDR3 DNA reads TGTGCCAGCAGTCCCACCATATTCACAGATACGCAGTATTTT.

This clonotype showed up just once. The J gene is TRBJ1-5, the V gene TRBV19; TRBD1 is a possible D gene (5 bases). Germline CDR1 reads LNHDA; CDR2 reads SQIVND (reference sequence). The germline V and J ends were trimmed by 3 bases and 0 bases, with 9 bases remaining between them. CDR3 length: 15 residues. CDR3 amino acids: CASSIVTDSNQPQHF. For the CDR3, the DNA is TGTGCCAGTAGTATTGTGACAGATAGCAATCAGCCCCAGCATTTT.

The rearrangement joins TRBV24-1 to TRBJ2-1, with D perhaps given as TRBD1 or TRBD2 (5 bases each). Germline V CDR1 and CDR2: KGHDR, SFDVKD. The CDR3 totals 16 residues. Trimming stripped 4 bases from V and 5 bases from J, with 17 bases between. The CDR3 DNA sequence: TGTGCCACCAGTGACCAAGGGCTTGGGACCAACAATGAGCAGTTCTTC. This sequence encodes CATSDQGLGTNNEQFF.

At least ten counts were recorded for this clonotype. The CDR3: CSPREDTQYF. Written as DNA, the CDR3 is TGCAGCCCTCGGGAAGATACGCAGTATTTT. The genes are TRBV20-1 and TRBJ2-3, with TRBD2 as a possible D gene (5 bases). The CDR3 has 10 residues. Germline V lookup: CDR1 DFQATT, CDR2 SNEGSKA (reference sequence).

With respect to this clonotype: Since a much larger clone is just one base distant, this may be a read error. The chain employs TRBV29-1 and TRBJ2-1; a possible D gene is TRBD2 (5 bases). There are 12 residues in the CDR3. The ends were cut back, 4 bases at V and 6 bases at J, with 10 bases in the middle. Germline V gene lookup returns CDR1 SQVTM and CDR2 ANQGSEA. This CDR3 reads CSVVPGVNEQFF. Here the CDR3 DNA reads TGCAGCGTTGTGCCCGGGGTCAATGAGCAGTTCTTC.

This clonotype was recorded a few times. The J gene is TRBJ2-2, the V gene TRBV4-3; 12 bases match TRBD1. CDR1 is LGHNA, CDR2 YSLEER, per germline. CDR3 size: 15 residues. Losses at the gene ends were 4 bases for V and 6 bases for J; bases not matched to a gene: 3. DNA of the CDR3: TGCGCCAGCAGCCCCCGGGACAGGGGGCCCGGGGAGCTGTTTTTT. Its protein product is CASSPRDRGPGELFF.

This rearrangement joins TRBV28 to TRBJ2-7; D is possibly TRBD1 (6 bases). Germline V CDR1 and CDR2: MDHEN, SYDVKM. Trimming took 1 base from V and 4 from J, leaving 11 bases between them. The CDR3 extends over 14 amino acids. CDR3 loop: CASSLSGQLYEQYF. CDR3 nucleotide sequence: TGTGCCAGCAGTTTATCTGGACAGCTTTACGAGCAGTACTTC.

This clonotype was detected many times. This chain links TRBV4-3 with TRBJ1-1; D unclear. The CDR3 contains 14 residues. CDR1 is LGHNA and CDR2 is YSLEER in the germline V gene. V was shortened by 6 bases and J by 4 bases, with 15 bases between the two germline ends. CDR3 nucleotides: TGCGCCAGCAGTCCAGGTAGTTTGGGCACTGAAGCTTTCTTT. As protein: CASSPGSLGTEAFF.

Ten or more counts support this clonotype. The V and J genes are TRBV5-1 and TRBJ1-4; weak D call: TRBD1 (6 bases). This CDR3 is built from 15 residues. Germline assignment: CDR1 SGHRS and CDR2 YFSETQ. Trimming left V 4 bases short and J 5 bases short, with 15 bases between. The CDR3 spells CASSPTGIKNEKLFF. CDR3 in DNA: TGCGCCAGCAGCCCTACAGGGATCAAGAATGAAAAACTGTTTTTT.

Concerning this clonotype itself: This may be a read error: a much more frequent sequence differs by one nucleotide. This CDR3 reads CASGLTDSLYGYTF. The CDR3, as DNA: TGTGCCAGCGGCTTAACTGACAGCCTCTATGGCTACACCTTC. The chain has TRBV7-2 and TRBJ1-2, with a weak D call TRBD1 (5 bases). Germline lookup yields CDR1 SGHTA and CDR2 FQGNSA. The CDR3 is 14 amino acids. Looking up the rest from reference TRBV7-2 and TRBJ1-2 gives the full variable domain: GAGVSQSPSNKVTEKGKDVELRCDPISGHTALYWYRQSLGQGLEFLIYFQGNSAPDKSGLPSDRFSAERTGGSVSTLTIQRTQQEDSAVYLCASGLTDSLYGYTFGSGTRLTVV.

This clonotype was counted a single time. V and J are TRBV6-1 and TRBJ1-5, with D possibly TRBD1 on 5 matching bases. Germline CDR1 MNHNS, CDR2 SASEGT. The CDR3 has 14 amino acids. The V gene lost 7 bases and the J gene lost 4 bases, with 14 bases spanning the gap. The CDR3 bases are TGTGCCAGCACCCTGGGGGGGGGGAATCAGCCCCAGCATTTT. Translating it yields CASTLGGGNQPQHF.

This clonotype came up a few times. The rearrangement joins TRBV27 to TRBJ2-1; 9 nucleotides match TRBD2. The trim removed 1 base at V and 10 bases at J, leaving 5 bases unmatched. This CDR3 spans 14 amino acids. From germline, CDR1 is MNHEY and CDR2 SMNVEV (reference sequence). The CDR3 protein is CASSLLAGVREQFF. CDR3 sequence (DNA): TGTGCCAGCAGTTTATTAGCGGGAGTACGCGAGCAGTTCTTC.

This clonotype was recorded a few times. The junction and the germline gene differ at one end; a read error may be behind it. This rearrangement joins TRBV20-1 to TRBJ2-7; 14 positions agree with TRBD2. CDR3 length: 12 amino acids. Germline loops: CDR1 DFQATT, CDR2 SNEGSKA (reference sequence). CDR3 sequence (DNA): TGTCTGGGGACTAGCGGGAGTTACGAGCAGTACTTC. This translates into CLGTSGSYEQYF.

This clonotype was picked up many times. The chain is built from TRBV11-2 and TRBJ2-7; TRBD1 matches 8 bases. The CDR3 totals 14 residues. The germline gives CDR1 SGHAT, CDR2 FQNNGV. V shed 4 bases and J 2 bases; nucleotides not matched to a gene: 4. This CDR3 reads CASSSYRGTYEQYF. CDR3 nucleotides: TGTGCCAGCAGCTCCTACAGGGGGACCTACGAGCAGTACTTC.

This clonotype has at least ten counts. The V call is TRBV30, the J call TRBJ1-2; a possible D gene is TRBD1 (6 bases). V was shortened by 4 bases and J by 8 bases, with 17 bases between the two germline ends. The germline gives CDR1 GTSNPN, CDR2 SVGIG (reference sequence). This CDR3 is built from 13 residues. CDR3 loop: CAWNGGLQGGYTF. The CDR3 DNA follows: TGTGCCTGGAATGGGGGCCTACAAGGAGGCTACACCTTC.

This clonotype was recorded at least ten times. This chain connects TRBV13 to TRBJ2-7; D is ambiguous. This CDR3 contains 16 residues. V dropped 5 bases and J dropped 3 bases, with 20 bases sitting between them. Germline V gene data show CDR1 as PRHDT and CDR2 as FYEKMQ (reference sequence). The CDR3 sequence is CASSPTTTTHNYEQYF. The CDR3 DNA sequence: TGTGCCAGCAGCCCTACCACCACCACGCACAACTACGAGCAGTACTTC. Combining the CDR3 with reference TRBV13 and TRBJ2-7 gives the whole variable domain AAGVIQSPRHLIKEKRETATLKCYPIPRHDTVYWYQQGPGQDPQFLISFYEKMQSDKGSIPDRFSAQQFSDYHSELNMSSLELGDSALYFCASSPTTTTHNYEQYFGPGTRLTVT.

This clonotype was counted only a few times. This chain connects TRBV9 to TRBJ2-1, with D maybe TRBD1 (5 bases). The V gene's germline CDR1 is SGDLS and CDR2 YYNGEE. The length of the CDR3 is 13 residues. The V end was cut by 4 bases, the J end by 4 bases, with 9 bases between. The CDR3 loop reads CASSIQDYNEQFF. The CDR3 DNA reads TGTGCCAGCAGCATACAGGATTACAATGAGCAGTTCTTC. Full variable domain (outside the CDR3, taken from reference TRBV9 and TRBJ2-1): DSGVTQTPKHLITATGQRVTLRCSPRSGDLSVYWYQQSLDQGLQFLIQYYNGEERAKGNILERFSAQQFPDLHSELNLSSLELGDSALYFCASSIQDYNEQFFGPGTRLTVL.

This rearrangement joins TRBV28 to TRBJ1-1, with D possibly TRBD1 on 5 matching bases. The CDR3 is 14 residues long. Germline lookup yields CDR1 MDHEN and CDR2 SYDVKM. V was trimmed by 8 bases and J by 1 base, leaving 14 bases between them. In DNA, the CDR3 is TGTGCCAGCTTTCACGCAGGGAAGAACACTGAAGCTTTCTTT. This translates into CASFHAGKNTEAFF.

This clonotype was observed at least ten times. The chain's CDR3 is CASSLRLAGGQETQYF. The CDR3 DNA is TGTGCCAGCAGTCTCCGACTAGCGGGAGGCCAAGAGACCCAGTACTTC. The chain links TRBV27 to TRBJ2-5; 13 bases align to TRBD2. This CDR3 has 16 residues. Germline V gene lookup returns CDR1 MNHEY and CDR2 SMNVEV (reference sequence). The V and J ends lost 5 bases and 1 base, in that order; junction bases with no gene match: 4.

This clonotype was seen a handful of times. This rearrangement joins TRBV10-3 to TRBJ2-2; no clear D gene. The CDR3 has 11 amino acids. Between the trimmed V and J ends, which lost 6 bases and 5 bases, there was a span of 4 bases. Germline CDR1 and CDR2: ENHRY and SYGVKD. The CDR3 reads CAISQTGELFF. The CDR3 DNA reads TGTGCCATCAGCCAGACCGGGGAGCTGTTTTTT.

The table lists this clonotype with many counts. The CDR3 loop is CASSLGLAGGTDTQYF. DNA of the CDR3: TGCGCCAGCAGCTTGGGACTAGCGGGAGGCACAGATACGCAGTATTTT. The chain has TRBV5-1 and TRBJ2-3; 12 bases align to TRBD2. The CDR3 spans 16 residues. Germline values: CDR1 SGHRS, CDR2 YFSETQ. V was pared by 0 bases and J by 1 base, with 0 bases of the junction left unmatched.

In its sample, this clonotype was seen many times. The chain is built from TRBV3-1 and TRBJ1-1, with 7 bases aligning to TRBD1. Germline loops: CDR1 LGHDT, CDR2 YNNKEL (reference sequence). The CDR3 is made up of 12 amino acids. The V segment lost 4 bases and the J segment 7 bases; nucleotides outside the gene matches: 3. The CDR3 reads CASSRDRLEAFF. DNA for the CDR3: TGTGCCAGCAGCCGGGACAGACTTGAAGCTTTCTTT.

CDR3 region: CASSAGVRSNQPQHF. In DNA form, the CDR3 reads TGTGCCAGCAGTGCAGGGGTACGGAGCAATCAGCCCCAGCATTTT. This sequence joins TRBV27 and TRBJ1-5; D possibly corresponds to TRBD1 (6 bases). Trimming left V 5 bases short and J 1 base short, with 12 bases between. Germline lookup yields CDR1 MNHEY and CDR2 SMNVEV (reference sequence). CDR3 size: 15 residues.

The chain carries TRBV27 and TRBJ2-1, with TRBD2 matching 10 bases. Germline V gives CDR1 MNHEY, CDR2 SMNVEV (reference sequence). The CDR3 loop spans 16 amino acids. The ends lost 5 bases at V and 3 bases at J; junction bases unmatched: 7. This chain's CDR3 is CASSPGLAFLYNEQFF. The CDR3, as DNA: TGTGCCAGCAGTCCGGGACTAGCGTTCCTCTACAATGAGCAGTTCTTC.

The genes are TRBV29-1 and TRBJ1-2; TRBD1 matches 7 bases. J was trimmed by 5 bases and V by 7 bases; bases with no gene match: 4. Germline V CDR1 and CDR2: SQVTM, ANQGSEA. This CDR3 comprises 11 residues. The CDR3 loop reads CSADRPYGYTF. The DNA for the CDR3 is TGCAGCGCGGACAGGCCGTATGGCTACACCTTC.

This clonotype was found many times. The gene calls are TRBV7-8 and TRBJ2-3, with 15 bases fitting TRBD2. The germline V gene has CDR1 SGHVS and CDR2 FQNEAQ. Trimming took 2 bases from V and 1 from J; bases not matched to a gene: 10. The CDR3 has 20 amino acids. CDR3 DNA sequence: TGTGCCAGCAGCTTAACCCTTGGGACTAGCGGGAGGATACGCACAGATACGCAGTATTTT. Translated: CASSLTLGTSGRIRTDTQYF.

This clonotype has a handful of counts. This chain uses TRBV4-3 with TRBJ2-1, with 13 bases identical to TRBD2. Unmatched junction bases numbered 18, after V lost 1 base and J lost 9 bases. This CDR3 is 20 amino acids long. Germline V gene sequence: CDR1 LGHNA, CDR2 YSLEER. Here the CDR3 reads CASSQGPGGSGTSGISEQFF. In nucleotides, the CDR3 is TGCGCCAGCAGCCAAGGCCCAGGGGGGAGCGGGACTAGCGGGATAAGTGAGCAGTTCTTC.